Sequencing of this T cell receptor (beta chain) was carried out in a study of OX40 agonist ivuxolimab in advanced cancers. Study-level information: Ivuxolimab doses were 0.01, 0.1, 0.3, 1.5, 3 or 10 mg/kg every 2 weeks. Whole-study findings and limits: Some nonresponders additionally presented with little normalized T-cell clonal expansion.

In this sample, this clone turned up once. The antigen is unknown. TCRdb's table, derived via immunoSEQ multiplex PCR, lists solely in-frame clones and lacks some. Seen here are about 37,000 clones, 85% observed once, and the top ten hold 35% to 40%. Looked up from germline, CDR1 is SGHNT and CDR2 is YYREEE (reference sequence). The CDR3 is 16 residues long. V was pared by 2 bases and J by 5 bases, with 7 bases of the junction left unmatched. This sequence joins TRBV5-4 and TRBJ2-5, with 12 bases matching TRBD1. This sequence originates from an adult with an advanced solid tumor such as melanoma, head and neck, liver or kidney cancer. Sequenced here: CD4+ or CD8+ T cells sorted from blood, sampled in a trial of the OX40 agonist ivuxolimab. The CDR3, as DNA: TGTGCCAGCAGCTTACGGGGACAGGGGGCTGGTGAGACCCAGTACTTC. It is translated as CASSLRGQGAGETQYF.